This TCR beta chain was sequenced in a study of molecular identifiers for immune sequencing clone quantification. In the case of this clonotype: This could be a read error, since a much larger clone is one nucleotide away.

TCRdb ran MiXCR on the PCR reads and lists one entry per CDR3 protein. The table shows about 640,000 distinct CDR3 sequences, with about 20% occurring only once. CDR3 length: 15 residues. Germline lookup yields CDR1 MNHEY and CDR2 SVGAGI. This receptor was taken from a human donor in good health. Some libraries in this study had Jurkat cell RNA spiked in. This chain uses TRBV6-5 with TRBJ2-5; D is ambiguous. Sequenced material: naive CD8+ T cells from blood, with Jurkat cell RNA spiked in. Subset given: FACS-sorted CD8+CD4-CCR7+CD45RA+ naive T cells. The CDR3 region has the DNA TGTGCCAGCAGTTACGGGATTCCAGGTGTAGAGACCCAGCACTTC. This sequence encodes CASSYGIPGVETQHF.